One and the same sample provided the 22 T cell receptor beta chains below, sequenced in a study of blood T cell repertoires in COVID-19 (dated by TCRdb to about 2020). The method behind the library was the immunoSEQ multiplex PCR assay. The table comes from immuneACCESS by way of TCRdb, which keeps in-frame sequences with V and J called. Part of the clones is missing from these tables; in studies checked, under half for an unresolved V gene and the rest for unknown reasons. In all, the sample holds more than 10,000 clones, and about 88% of those were seen once. The top ten clonotypes cover roughly 2.6% of the sample. The specimen was peripheral blood. The receptors derive from a human donor in a cohort sampled during active COVID-19.

J is TRBJ1-1 and V is TRBV4-3; D not certain. The CDR3 consists of 13 residues. The V gene's germline CDR1 is LGHNA and CDR2 YSLEER. Between the trimmed V and J ends, which lost 2 bases and 0 bases, there was a span of 4 bases. CDR3 sequence reads: CASSQHMNTEAFF. CDR3 DNA: TGCGCCAGCAGCCAACACATGAACACTGAAGCTTTCTTT.

The sample holds one count of this clone. The CDR3 reads CSAHRGGMAFF. For the CDR3, the DNA is TGCAGTGCTCACCGCGGGGGGATGGCTTTCTTT. The chain carries TRBV20-1 and TRBJ1-1, with D maybe TRBD1 (5 bases). There are 11 residues in the CDR3. Trimming took off 5 bases at V and 11 bases at J, with 15 bases between the two ends. Per the germline V gene, CDR1 is DFQATT and CDR2 is SNEGSKA (reference sequence).

This clone has a handful of counts. This sequence joins TRBV5-5 and TRBJ2-1; 9 nucleotides line up with TRBD1. J gave up 1 base and V 4 bases, and 12 bases lay outside the gene matches. Germline-derived CDR1 and CDR2 are SGHKS and YYEKEE (reference sequence). The CDR3 has 18 residues. CDR3 nucleotide sequence: TGTGCCAGCAGCCCTTCCGGGACAGGGTACCCATCCTACAATGAGCAGTTCTTC. Encoded protein: CASSPSGTGYPSYNEQFF.

V is TRBV21-1 and J is TRBJ1-5. TRBV21-1 is a known pseudogene. The CDR3 length is 16 residues. The CDR3 loop reads CASSNRSGCSNQPQHF. The CDR3 DNA reads as TGTGCCAGCAGCAATCGGTCGGGGTGTAGCAATCAGCCCCAGCATTTT.

The V call is TRBV11-2, the J call TRBJ1-2; D remains ambiguous. V gave up 1 base and J gave up 6 bases, with 12 bases separating them. The CDR3 loop spans 14 amino acids. CDR1 SGHAT and CDR2 FQNNGV come from the germline V gene. The CDR3 sequence is CASSLGAEVDGYTF. In DNA form, the CDR3 reads TGTGCCAGCAGCTTAGGGGCCGAAGTAGATGGCTACACCTTC.

V usage is TRBV10-2 and J usage is TRBJ1-1; D unclear. Germline assignment: CDR1 WSHSY and CDR2 SAAADI. The length of the CDR3 is 12 residues. V was trimmed by 4 bases and J by 1 base, leaving 4 bases between them. This chain's CDR3 is CASSVRNTEAFF. DNA of the CDR3: TGCGCCAGCAGTGTCCGGAACACTGAAGCTTTCTTT.

A single count supports this clone. The chain employs TRBV12-3 or TRBV12-4 and TRBJ2-7, with unresolved D. Trimming removed 8 bases from V and 3 bases from J, with 8 bases in between. CDR3 length equals 11 residues. The CDR3 spells CASSSFYEQYF. The CDR3 DNA follows: TGTGCCAGCTCCAGTTTCTACGAGCAGTACTTC.

This chain connects TRBV11-3 to TRBJ2-5, with 10 bases aligning to TRBD1. This CDR3 has 15 residues. J was trimmed by 2 bases and V by 5 bases; bases with no gene match: 5. Germline values: CDR1 SGHNT, CDR2 YENEEA. CDR3: CASSPGTGVQETQYF. The DNA for the CDR3 is TGTGCCAGCAGCCCAGGGACAGGGGTTCAAGAGACCCAGTACTTC.

This clone appeared a single time. CDR3 loop: CSVNVPGEQFF. Here the CDR3 DNA reads TGCAGCGTTAACGTCCCTGGCGAGCAGTTCTTC. This chain uses TRBV29-1 with TRBJ2-1; D call uncertain. The CDR3 covers 11 residues. V gave up 5 bases and J gave up 10 bases, with 12 bases separating them. Germline V gene data show CDR1 as SQVTM and CDR2 as ANQGSEA.

The chain employs TRBV7-2 and TRBJ2-1; 11 bases line up with TRBD2. Germline trimming cut 2 bases from V and 9 bases from J; bases unmatched to any gene: 9. This CDR3 region has 16 residues. Germline CDR1 reads SGHTA; CDR2 reads FQGNSA. The CDR3 bases are TGTGCCAGCAGCTTACAGGTTCTAGCGGGGGGAGGTGAGCAGTTCTTC. It is translated as CASSLQVLAGGGEQFF. Drawing the rest from reference TRBV7-2 and TRBJ2-1, the complete variable domain is GAGVSQSPSNKVTEKGKDVELRCDPISGHTALYWYRQSLGQGLEFLIYFQGNSAPDKSGLPSDRFSAERTGGSVSTLTIQRTQQEDSAVYLCASSLQVLAGGGEQFFGPGTRLTVL.

The V and J genes are TRBV11-2 and TRBJ1-2; 7 bases fit TRBD1. The CDR3 has 16 amino acids. V was pared by 6 bases and J by 5 bases, with 15 bases of the junction left unmatched. From germline, CDR1 is SGHAT and CDR2 FQNNGV. CDR3 amino acids: CASSSGPAGGRYGYTF. CDR3 bases: TGTGCCAGCAGTTCAGGTCCGGCAGGGGGAAGGTATGGCTACACCTTC.

This clone was recorded only once. The rearrangement uses TRBV10-3 and TRBJ1-5, with 8 bases matching TRBD1. Germline trimming cut 4 bases from V and 7 bases from J; bases unmatched to any gene: 6. This CDR3 has 14 residues. Germline V gene sequence: CDR1 ENHRY, CDR2 SYGVKD. The CDR3 loop reads CAISAGGMGQPQHF. As DNA, the CDR3 is TGTGCCATCAGTGCAGGGGGCATGGGACAGCCCCAGCATTTT.

This sequence joins TRBV18 and TRBJ1-6; D unclear. The V end was cut by 3 bases, the J end by 5 bases, with 5 bases between. Germline V CDR1 and CDR2: KGHSH, LQKENI. The CDR3 is 13 residues long. CDR3 sequence: CASSPPDNSPLHF. The CDR3 DNA follows: TGTGCCAGCTCACCCCCGGATAATTCACCCCTCCACTTT.

The CDR3 sequence: CASSSTGGSGNTIYF. The CDR3 DNA reads as TGTGCCAGCAGCTCGACAGGGGGCTCTGGAAACACCATATATTTT. This rearrangement joins TRBV7-3 to TRBJ1-3, with TRBD1 matching over 9 bases. J lost 0 bases, V lost 4 bases, and 1 base had no gene match. This CDR3 has 15 amino acids. CDR1 and CDR2 (germline): SGHTA, FQGTGA.

This rearrangement joins TRBV9 to TRBJ2-1, with D maybe TRBD2 (5 bases). Germline V gives CDR1 SGDLS, CDR2 YYNGEE. This CDR3 is built from 15 residues. V shed 2 bases and J shed 3 bases, with 12 bases lying between them. CDR3 sequence (DNA): TGTGCCAGCAGCGTGGGAGCAAACAACTACAATGAGCAGTTCTTC. This sequence encodes CASSVGANNYNEQFF.

The V call is TRBV5-1, the J call TRBJ2-6, with a weak D call TRBD1 (6 bases). Germline values: CDR1 SGHRS, CDR2 YFSETQ. The V end was cut by 3 bases, the J end by 1 base, with 14 bases between. This CDR3 is 17 amino acids long. CDR3 in amino acids: CASSSGWGRSGANVLTF. CDR3 DNA: TGCGCCAGCAGCTCGGGCTGGGGGCGGTCTGGGGCCAACGTCCTGACTTTC.

Written as DNA, the CDR3 is TGTGCCAGCAGCGTAGGAGAACTAACCCAAGAGACCCAGTACTTC. Its protein is CASSVGELTQETQYF. This sequence joins TRBV9 and TRBJ2-5; D ambiguous. Germline V gene lookup returns CDR1 SGDLS and CDR2 YYNGEE. The V end was cut by 0 bases, the J end by 1 base, with 10 bases between. This CDR3 spans 15 amino acids.

The chain uses TRBV19 and TRBJ1-1; a possible D gene is TRBD1 (6 bases). The germline gives CDR1 LNHDA, CDR2 SQIVND (reference sequence). V was pared by 3 bases and J by 3 bases, with 8 bases between. This CDR3 has 13 residues. This CDR3 is CASSMYRDTEAFF. CDR3 nucleotide sequence: TGTGCCAGTAGTATGTACAGGGACACTGAAGCTTTCTTT.

The rearrangement uses TRBV27 and TRBJ2-3; 9 bases line up with TRBD2. The ends lost 3 bases at V and 5 bases at J; junction bases unmatched: 6. This CDR3 has 15 residues. Germline V gives CDR1 MNHEY, CDR2 SMNVEV (reference sequence). This chain's CDR3 is CASSLQLAGRDTQYF. CDR3 bases: TGTGCCAGCAGTTTGCAACTAGCGGGCCGAGATACGCAGTATTTT.

The V gene is TRBV4-1, the J gene TRBJ1-1; D ambiguous. This CDR3 contains 14 residues. Per germline, CDR1 MGHRA and CDR2 YSYEKL. Trimming removed 0 bases from V and 9 bases from J, with 14 bases in between. CDR3 residues: CASSQEERQRQAFF. The CDR3 nucleotides read TGCGCCAGCAGCCAAGAGGAGAGGCAGAGACAAGCTTTCTTT.

This clone showed up just once. In nucleotides, the CDR3 is TGTGCCAGCAGCTCACGGACTAGCGGGGGTTCCACAGATACGCAGTATTTT. This gives the protein CASSSRTSGGSTDTQYF. The chain carries TRBV11-3 and TRBJ2-3; 13 positions match TRBD2. The CDR3 has 17 amino acids. V shed 4 bases, J shed 2 bases, and the junction held 6 bases outside the gene matches. Germline V gene data show CDR1 as SGHNT and CDR2 as YENEEA. The variable domain in full, with the rest retrieved from reference TRBV11-3 and TRBJ2-3, is EAGVVQSPRYKIIEKKQPVAFWCNPISGHNTLYWYLQNLGQGPELLIRYENEEAVDDSQLPKDRFSAERLKGVDSTLKIQPAELGDSAVYLCASSSRTSGGSTDTQYFGPGTRLTVL.

This rearrangement joins TRBV19 to TRBJ2-7, with D perhaps TRBD2 (6 bases). V was trimmed by 5 bases and J by 1 base, leaving 15 bases between them. The CDR3 covers 15 residues. Germline CDR1 LNHDA, CDR2 SQIVND (reference sequence). The CDR3 here is CASSPGTLNSYEQYF. The DNA for the CDR3 is TGTGCCAGTAGTCCGGGGACTCTGAATTCCTACGAGCAGTACTTC.